This entry features one TCR beta chain sequence. Its matching antigen is unknown. Either OKT3 anti-CD3 antibody or CD3/CD28 beads expanded T cells from blood mononuclear cells over 3 days. TCRdb re-called the 5' RACE reads through MiXCR, storing one row per CDR3 protein. The sample comprises about 20,000 distinct CDR3 sequences, more than 2% of which are singletons, and about 5.5% rests with the top ten. The sample belongs to a study of beta chain bispecific antibodies for T cell cancers. Findings and limits, study-wide: Most targeted TRBV signal came from the leukemia cell line cells, not normal T cells. Versus anti-CD19, anti-TRBV12 exposure cut the TRBV12-3 share of TRBV signal by 98.9%.

The CDR3 totals 16 residues. Looked up from germline, CDR1 is MGHRA and CDR2 is YSYEKL. V gave up 2 bases and J gave up 2 bases, with 14 bases separating them. Here the sequenced sample was healthy donor T cells cultured with leukemia cells, taken from a culture containing a bispecific antibody targeting TCR Vbeta12. V is TRBV4-1 and J is TRBJ2-3; the D gene is possibly TRBD2 (5 bases). The sequence was obtained from a human donor in good health. Some clones in this sample may be carry-over from other donors' samples. The CDR3: CASSQPAQRITDTQYF. The CDR3 region has the DNA TGCGCCAGCAGCCAACCAGCTCAGCGGATCACAGATACGCAGTATTTT.